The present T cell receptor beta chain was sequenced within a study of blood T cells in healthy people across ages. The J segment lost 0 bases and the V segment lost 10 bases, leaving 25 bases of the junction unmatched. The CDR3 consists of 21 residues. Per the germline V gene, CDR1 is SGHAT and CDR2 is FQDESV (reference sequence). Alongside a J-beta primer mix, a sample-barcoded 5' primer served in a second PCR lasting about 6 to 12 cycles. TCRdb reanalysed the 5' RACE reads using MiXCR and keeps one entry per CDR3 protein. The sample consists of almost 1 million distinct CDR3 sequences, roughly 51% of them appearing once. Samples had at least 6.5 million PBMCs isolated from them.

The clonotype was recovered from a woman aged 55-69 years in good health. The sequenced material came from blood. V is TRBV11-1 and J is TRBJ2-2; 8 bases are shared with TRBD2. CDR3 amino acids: CATHPFRRGLAGGTNTGELFF. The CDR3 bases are TGTGCCACTCACCCGTTCCGACGGGGGCTAGCGGGCGGGACGAACACCGGGGAGCTGTTTTTT.